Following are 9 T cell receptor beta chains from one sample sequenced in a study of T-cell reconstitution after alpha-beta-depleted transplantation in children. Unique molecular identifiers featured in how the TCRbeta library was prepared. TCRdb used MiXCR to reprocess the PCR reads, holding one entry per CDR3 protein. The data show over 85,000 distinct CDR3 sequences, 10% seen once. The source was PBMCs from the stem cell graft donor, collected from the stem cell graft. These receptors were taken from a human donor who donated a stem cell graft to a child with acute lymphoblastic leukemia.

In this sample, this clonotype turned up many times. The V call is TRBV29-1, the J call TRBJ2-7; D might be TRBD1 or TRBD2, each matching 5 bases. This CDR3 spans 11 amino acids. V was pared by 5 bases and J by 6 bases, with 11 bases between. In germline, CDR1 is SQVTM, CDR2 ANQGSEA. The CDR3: CSVLGEREQYF. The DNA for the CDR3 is TGCAGCGTTCTAGGGGAGCGCGAGCAGTACTTC.

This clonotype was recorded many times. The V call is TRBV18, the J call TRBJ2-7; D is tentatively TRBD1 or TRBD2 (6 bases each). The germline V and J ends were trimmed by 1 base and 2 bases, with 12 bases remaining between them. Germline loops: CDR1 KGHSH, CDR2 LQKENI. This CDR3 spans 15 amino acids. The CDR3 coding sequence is TGTGCCAGCTCACCACGGAGGGACATCGCCTACGAGCAGTACTTC. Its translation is CASSPRRDIAYEQYF.

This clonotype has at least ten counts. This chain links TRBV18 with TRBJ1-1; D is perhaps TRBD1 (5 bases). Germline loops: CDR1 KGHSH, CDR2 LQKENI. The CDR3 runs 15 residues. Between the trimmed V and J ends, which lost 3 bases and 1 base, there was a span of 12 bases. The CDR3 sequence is CASSPPGRTNTEAFF. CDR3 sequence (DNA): TGTGCCAGCTCACCGCCGGGACGGACGAACACTGAAGCTTTCTTT.

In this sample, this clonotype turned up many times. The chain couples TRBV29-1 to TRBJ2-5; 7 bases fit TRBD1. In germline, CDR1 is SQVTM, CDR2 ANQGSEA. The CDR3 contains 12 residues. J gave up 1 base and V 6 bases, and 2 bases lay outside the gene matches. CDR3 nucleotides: TGCAGCGTCGGACAGGCCCAAGAGACCCAGTACTTC. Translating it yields CSVGQAQETQYF.

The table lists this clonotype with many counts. Here the CDR3 reads CASSQGGQFGTDTQYF. The CDR3 DNA follows: TGTGCCAGCAGCCAAGGGGGGCAATTTGGTACAGATACGCAGTATTTT. The chain links TRBV3-1 to TRBJ2-3; possibly TRBD1 for D (6 bases). Between the trimmed V and J ends, which lost 1 base and 3 bases, there was a span of 14 bases. In germline, CDR1 is LGHDT, CDR2 YNNKEL (reference sequence). The CDR3 consists of 16 residues.

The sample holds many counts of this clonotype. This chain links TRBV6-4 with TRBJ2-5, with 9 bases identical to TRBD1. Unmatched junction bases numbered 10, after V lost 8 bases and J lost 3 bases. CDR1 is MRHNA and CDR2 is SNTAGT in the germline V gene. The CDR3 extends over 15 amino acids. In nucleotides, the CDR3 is TGTGCCAGCCCTGACAGGGGGAATGGAGAAGAGACCCAGTACTTC. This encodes CASPDRGNGEETQYF.

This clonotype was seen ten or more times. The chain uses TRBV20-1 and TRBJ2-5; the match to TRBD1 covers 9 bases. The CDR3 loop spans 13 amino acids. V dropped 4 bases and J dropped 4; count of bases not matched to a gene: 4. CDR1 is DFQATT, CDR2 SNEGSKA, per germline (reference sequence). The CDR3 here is CSATWTGVETQYF. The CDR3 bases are TGCAGTGCTACCTGGACAGGGGTAGAGACCCAGTACTTC.

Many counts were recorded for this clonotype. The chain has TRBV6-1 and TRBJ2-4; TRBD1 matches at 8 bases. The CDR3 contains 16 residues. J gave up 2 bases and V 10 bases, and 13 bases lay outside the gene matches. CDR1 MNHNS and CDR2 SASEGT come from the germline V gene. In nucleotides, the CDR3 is TGTGCCACCACCATTATTACAGGGGGTACCAAAAACATTCAGTACTTC. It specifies CATTIITGGTKNIQYF.

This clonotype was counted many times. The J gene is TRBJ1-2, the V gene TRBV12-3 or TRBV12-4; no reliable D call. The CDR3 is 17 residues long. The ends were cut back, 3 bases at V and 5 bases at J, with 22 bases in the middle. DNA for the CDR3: TGTGCCAGCAGTTTTGTGCAGCGTCGGAGTGCTACATATGGCTACACCTTC. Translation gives CASSFVQRRSATYGYTF.